Detailed here is one T cell receptor (beta chain). Its antigen remains unknown. Library preparation (for TCRbeta) was performed with unique molecular identifiers. TCRdb passed the PCR reads through MiXCR, listing each CDR3 protein once. The table has about a million distinct CDR3 sequences, about 30% seen once. This record comes from a study of T-cell reconstitution after alpha-beta-depleted transplantation in children. Unmatched junction bases numbered 5, after V lost 1 base and J lost 8 bases. Germline values: CDR1 LGHDT, CDR2 YNNKEL (reference sequence). The length of the CDR3 is 15 residues. Study-level points and caveats: Expanded graft clones numbering several hundred reportedly gave rise to alpha-beta T cells about two months after transplant. Several patients had high TCRbeta diversity at day 60; it came from surviving recipient T cells and thymic progenitors. Newly produced T cells mostly provided counts and TCRbeta diversity after one year, as hyperexpanded clones declined.

Source: PBMCs, mostly from graft donor cells, taken 360 days after TCRalphabeta/CD19-depleted stem cell transplant. The clonotype was recovered from a boy younger than two who had a stem cell transplant for SCID, so the T cells may come from the graft donor. The chain joins TRBV3-1 to TRBJ2-1; TRBD2 agrees at 10 bases. The CDR3 region has the DNA TGTGCCAGCAGCCAAGCAGCGGGGGGGCCGTATGAGCAGTTCTTC. The encoded protein is CASSQAAGGPYEQFF.